Listed here are 27 T cell receptor beta chains from one sample, sequenced in a study of blood T cell repertoires in COVID-19. Libraries were prepared by immunoSEQ multiplex PCR; TCRdb keeps only in-frame clonotypes and omits some of them. The sample contains about 430,000 clones, approximately 90% of which appear only once. Sequenced input: PBMCs or T cells enriched from blood (not recorded which). The source is a young woman who had been exposed to COVID-19.

This chain uses TRBV6-5 with TRBJ1-4; 8 bases fit TRBD1. Germline trimming cut 2 bases from V and 4 bases from J; bases unmatched to any gene: 6. The CDR3 is 16 residues long. Germline V gene sequence: CDR1 MNHEY, CDR2 SVGAGI. CDR3: CASSYTRQGYNEKLFF. The CDR3 DNA follows: TGTGCCAGCAGTTACACCCGACAGGGGTATAATGAAAAACTGTTTTTT.

The gene calls are TRBV27 and TRBJ2-7; no firm D call. With 4 bases removed from V and 4 bases from J, the gap between germline ends came to 5 bases. The germline CDR1 and CDR2 sequences are MNHEY and SMNVEV (reference sequence). This CDR3 spans 11 amino acids. CDR3 in amino acids: CASSSEYEQYF. CDR3 nucleotides: TGTGCCAGCAGTTCCGAGTACGAGCAGTACTTC.

The chain links TRBV28 to TRBJ2-1; 15 bases are shared with TRBD2. This CDR3 comprises 17 residues. Germline CDR1 MDHEN, CDR2 SYDVKM. The V and J ends lost 5 bases and 5 bases, in that order; junction bases with no gene match: 7. This CDR3 is CASSPRTSGRADNEQFF. For the CDR3, the DNA is TGTGCCAGCAGTCCGAGGACTAGCGGGAGGGCCGACAATGAGCAGTTCTTC. The full variable domain, its missing parts supplied by reference TRBV28 and TRBJ2-1, is DVKVTQSSRYLVKRTGEKVFLECVQDMDHENMFWYRQDPGLGLRLIYFSYDVKMKEKGDIPEGYSVSREKKERFSLILESASTNQTSMYLCASSPRTSGRADNEQFFGPGTRLTVL.

V gene TRBV28 combines with J gene TRBJ2-7; the match to TRBD2 covers 7 bases. The germline gives CDR1 MDHEN, CDR2 SYDVKM. The length of the CDR3 is 14 residues. The trim removed 5 bases at V and 3 bases at J, leaving 7 bases unmatched. The CDR3 sequence: CASSLRGERYEQYF. DNA for the CDR3: TGTGCCAGCAGTCTCCGGGGGGAACGCTACGAGCAGTACTTC. Full variable domain (missing parts from reference TRBV28 and TRBJ2-7): DVKVTQSSRYLVKRTGEKVFLECVQDMDHENMFWYRQDPGLGLRLIYFSYDVKMKEKGDIPEGYSVSREKKERFSLILESASTNQTSMYLCASSLRGERYEQYFGPGTRLTVT.

The gene calls are TRBV25-1 and TRBJ1-2; D uncertain. This CDR3 contains 12 residues. Deletions cut 8 bases from V and 4 bases from J, with 11 bases between. The germline CDR1 and CDR2 sequences are MGHDK and SYGVNS. The CDR3 region is CASLGQVYGYTF. The CDR3 nucleotides are TGTGCCAGCTTGGGCCAGGTCTATGGCTACACCTTC.

The rearrangement joins TRBV5-4 to TRBJ2-5; 13 nucleotides agree with TRBD2. Germline assignment: CDR1 SGHNT and CDR2 YYREEE (reference sequence). Trimming took 3 bases from V and 4 from J; bases not matched to a gene: 6. CDR3 length equals 16 residues. DNA for the CDR3: TGTGCCAGCAGCTGGGACGGGACTAGCGGGACAGAGACCCAGTACTTC. Residues: CASSWDGTSGTETQYF.

J is TRBJ1-1 and V is TRBV2, with a possible D match to TRBD1 (6 bases). The CDR3 spans 15 residues. Trimming left V 4 bases short and J 11 bases short, with 23 bases between. Looked up from germline, CDR1 is SNHLY and CDR2 is FYNNEI. CDR3 sequence: CASSGLNRAPLEAFF. In nucleotides, the CDR3 is TGTGCCAGCAGTGGGTTGAACAGGGCGCCGTTAGAGGCTTTCTTT.

This chain joins TRBV27 and TRBJ1-6, with unresolved D. The CDR3 consists of 14 residues. V was shortened by 1 base and J by 9 bases, with 10 bases between the two germline ends. The germline gives CDR1 MNHEY, CDR2 SMNVEV (reference sequence). In DNA form, the CDR3 reads TGTGCCAGCAGTTTATACGGGGAACGTTCACCCCTCCACTTT. Translated: CASSLYGERSPLHF.

CDR3 sequence: CASSHSAQPQHF. CDR3 DNA sequence: TGTGCCAGCAGTCACAGTGCCCAGCCCCAGCATTTT. V gene TRBV12-3 or TRBV12-4 combines with J gene TRBJ1-5; unclear D gene. Trimming cost V 5 bases and J 7 bases, with 9 bases left between them. This CDR3 has 12 residues.

The V and J genes are TRBV5-1 and TRBJ1-6; the match to TRBD1 covers 7 bases. With 4 bases clipped from V and 0 bases from J, the junction kept 7 bases outside the gene matches. Germline assignment: CDR1 SGHRS and CDR2 YFSETQ. CDR3 length: 17 amino acids. Here the CDR3 DNA reads TGCGCCAGCAGCAGGTCGGGACAGAGCTCCTATAATTCACCCCTCCACTTT. Encoded protein: CASSRSGQSSYNSPLHF.

This chain connects TRBV28 to TRBJ2-7; 12 bases are shared with TRBD1. The CDR3 length is 16 residues. In germline, CDR1 is MDHEN, CDR2 SYDVKM. V was pared by 6 bases and J by 6 bases, with 12 bases of the junction left unmatched. The CDR3 nucleotides are TGTGCCAGCAGCCCACCGGGACAGGGGGCGTCAAGCGAGCAGTACTTC. Translation gives CASSPPGQGASSEQYF.

CDR3 nucleotides: TGTGCCATCAGTGAGTCGTCGGGGGGCGAAACAGATACGCAGTATTTT. It yields the protein CAISESSGGETDTQYF. The chain couples TRBV10-3 to TRBJ2-3; TRBD2 is a possible D gene (7 bases). V was pared by 0 bases and J by 3 bases, with 13 bases between. Per germline, CDR1 ENHRY and CDR2 SYGVKD. The CDR3 has 16 amino acids.

CDR3 coding DNA: TGTGCCAGCAGCTTAGAATTCTCGGGGACTAGCGGGTACAATGAGCAGTTCTTC. Its translation is CASSLEFSGTSGYNEQFF. The V call is TRBV11-2, the J call TRBJ2-1; 12 nucleotides match TRBD2. The CDR3 covers 18 residues. CDR1 and CDR2 (germline): SGHAT, FQNNGV. Trimming took 0 bases from V and 4 from J; bases not matched to a gene: 7.

This clone appeared a few times. The chain has TRBV19 and TRBJ1-3; 7 bases are a match to TRBD1. CDR1 and CDR2 (germline): LNHDA, SQIVND (reference sequence). CDR3 length: 18 residues. J was trimmed by 0 bases and V by 5 bases; bases with no gene match: 13. CDR3 region: CASSGWDSNTYSGNTIYF. CDR3 coding DNA: TGTGCCAGTAGTGGTTGGGACAGCAATACTTACTCTGGAAACACCATATATTTT. Looking up the rest from reference TRBV19 and TRBJ1-3 gives the full variable domain: DGGITQSPKYLFRKEGQNVTLSCEQNLNHDAMYWYRQDPGQGLRLIYYSQIVNDFQKGDIAEGYSVSREKKESFPLTVTSAQKNPTAFYLCASSGWDSNTYSGNTIYFGEGSWLTVV.

The V call is TRBV7-8, the J call TRBJ2-1, with D unresolved. CDR1 is SGHVS and CDR2 is FQNEAQ in the germline V gene. V lost 4 bases to trimming and J lost 0 bases, with 10 bases between them. The CDR3 extends over 15 amino acids. CDR3 loop: CASSSLLSSYNEQFF. As DNA, the CDR3 is TGTGCCAGCAGCTCTCTTCTAAGCTCCTACAATGAGCAGTTCTTC.

This chain joins TRBV9 and TRBJ2-1; 9 bases match TRBD2. V lost 3 bases and J lost 8; bases outside the gene matches: 6. This CDR3 has 14 residues. The germline V gene has CDR1 SGDLS and CDR2 YYNGEE. The CDR3 bases are TGTGCCAGCAGCGATAGCGGGGGAATCGATGAGCAGTTCTTC. This sequence encodes CASSDSGGIDEQFF.

Regarding this clone: One junction end does not reproduce the germline sequence, and a read error may be involved. The chain uses TRBV27 and TRBJ2-7; 10 bases map to TRBD2. Germline lookup yields CDR1 MNHEY and CDR2 SMNVEV (reference sequence). The length of the CDR3 is 12 residues. In nucleotides, the CDR3 is TGTGCCAGCACCGATGGAACTAGCGGGATCCTATTC. This translates into CASTDGTSGILF.

The DNA of the CDR3 is TGTGCCAGCAGCTTGGGGGGTCGTAATGGCTACACCTTC. This translates into CASSLGGRNGYTF. The rearrangement joins TRBV7-2 to TRBJ1-2; D perhaps matches TRBD1 (5 bases). V lost 3 bases to trimming and J lost 6 bases, with 11 bases between them. The CDR3 sequence is 13 residues long. Germline CDR1 reads SGHTA; CDR2 reads FQGNSA. The whole variable domain, filled in from reference TRBV7-2 and TRBJ1-2, reads GAGVSQSPSNKVTEKGKDVELRCDPISGHTALYWYRQSLGQGLEFLIYFQGNSAPDKSGLPSDRFSAERTGGSVSTLTIQRTQQEDSAVYLCASSLGGRNGYTFGSGTRLTVV.

This chain links TRBV3-1 (or the pseudogene TRBV3-2) with TRBJ2-7; maybe TRBD2 (6 bases). CDR1 is LGHDT and CDR2 is YNNKEL in the germline V gene (reference sequence). The length of the CDR3 is 14 residues. V was trimmed by 1 base and J by 3 bases, leaving 10 bases between them. The CDR3 sequence is CASSQGTGVYEQYF. CDR3 coding DNA: TGTGCCAGCAGCCAAGGGACGGGGGTCTACGAGCAGTACTTC.

The rearrangement uses TRBV10-3 and TRBJ2-5, with D maybe TRBD1 (5 bases). The V and J ends lost 7 bases and 1 base respectively, with 10 bases between them. The germline gives CDR1 ENHRY, CDR2 SYGVKD. CDR3 length: 13 amino acids. The chain's CDR3 is CAINEGVQETQYF. The DNA for the CDR3 is TGTGCCATCAATGAAGGGGTCCAAGAGACCCAGTACTTC.

The rearrangement uses TRBV6-4 and TRBJ2-2, with 7 nucleotides matching TRBD2. V shed 2 bases and J 4 bases; nucleotides not matched to a gene: 1. Germline lookup yields CDR1 MRHNA and CDR2 SNTAGT. The CDR3 spans 14 residues. The chain's CDR3 is CASSDRGGTGELFF. The CDR3 region has the DNA TGTGCCAGCAGTGACCGCGGGGGCACCGGGGAGCTGTTTTTT.

About this clone: This specimen includes other DNA sequences encoding the same CDR3. Written as DNA, the CDR3 is TGTGCCAGCAGTTTAGGCGGGGGTTCACCCCTCCACTTT. Protein sequence: CASSLGGGSPLHF. V usage is TRBV12-3 or TRBV12-4 and J usage is TRBJ1-6, with D perhaps TRBD1 (5 bases). This CDR3 contains 13 residues. The V end lost 1 base, the J end lost 9 bases, and 7 bases lay between the germline ends.

The V gene is TRBV3-1 (or the pseudogene TRBV3-2), the J gene TRBJ1-1; unclear D gene. The V gene lost 1 base and the J gene lost 6 bases, with 12 bases spanning the gap. This CDR3 is 14 amino acids long. Germline V lookup: CDR1 LGHDT, CDR2 YNNKEL (reference sequence). The chain's CDR3 is CASSQVPGISEAFF. In DNA form, the CDR3 reads TGTGCCAGCAGCCAAGTCCCGGGGATATCTGAAGCTTTCTTT.

The CDR3 sequence is CASSPDLRNQPQHF. CDR3 DNA sequence: TGTGCCAGTAGTCCAGACCTCAGGAACCAGCCCCAGCATTTT. The chain uses TRBV19 and TRBJ1-5; D uncertain. V was clipped by 5 bases and J by 7 bases, with 15 bases between them. Germline V gives CDR1 LNHDA, CDR2 SQIVND (reference sequence). This CDR3 contains 14 residues.

The gene calls are TRBV7-8 and TRBJ1-4, with D tentatively TRBD1 (5 bases). Germline V gene sequence: CDR1 SGHVS, CDR2 FQNEAQ. Between the trimmed V and J ends, which lost 7 bases and 4 bases, there was a span of 16 bases. The CDR3 runs to 15 residues. The CDR3 DNA is TGTGCCAGCACCAACGGGAGACAGTATAATGAAAAACTGTTTTTT. It codes for CASTNGRQYNEKLFF. Supplemented by reference TRBV7-8 and TRBJ1-4, the full variable domain reads GAGVSQSPRYKVAKRGQDVALRCDPISGHVSLFWYQQALGQGPEFLTYFQNEAQLDKSGLPSDRFFAERPEGSVSTLKIQRTQQEDSAVYLCASTNGRQYNEKLFFGSGTQLSVL.

V usage is TRBV6-5 and J usage is TRBJ1-2, with D possibly TRBD1 on 5 matching bases. With 7 bases removed from V and 4 bases from J, the gap between germline ends came to 13 bases. The length of the CDR3 is 13 residues. Germline V gene data show CDR1 as MNHEY and CDR2 as SVGAGI. The DNA for the CDR3 is TGTGCCAGCACCTTACAGGTGGGCTATGGCTACACCTTC. It is translated as CASTLQVGYGYTF.

The rearrangement joins TRBV6-4 to TRBJ1-1, with 9 bases lining up with TRBD1. The CDR3 is 15 residues long. In germline, CDR1 is MRHNA, CDR2 SNTAGT. The V segment lost 2 bases and the J segment 5 bases; nucleotides outside the gene matches: 6. CDR3 residues: CASSDKTGGATEAFF. In DNA, the CDR3 is TGTGCCAGCAGTGACAAAACAGGGGGCGCGACTGAAGCTTTCTTT.